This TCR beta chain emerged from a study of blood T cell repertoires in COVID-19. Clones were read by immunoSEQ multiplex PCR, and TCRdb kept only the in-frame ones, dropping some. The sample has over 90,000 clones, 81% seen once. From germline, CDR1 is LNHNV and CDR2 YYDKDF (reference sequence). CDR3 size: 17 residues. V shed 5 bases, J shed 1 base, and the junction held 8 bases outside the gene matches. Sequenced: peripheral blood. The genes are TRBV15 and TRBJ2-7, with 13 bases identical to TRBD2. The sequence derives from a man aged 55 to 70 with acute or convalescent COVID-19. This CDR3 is CATSPLLGLAGSYEQYF. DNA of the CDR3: TGTGCCACCAGCCCCCTGCTGGGACTAGCGGGGTCCTACGAGCAGTACTTC.